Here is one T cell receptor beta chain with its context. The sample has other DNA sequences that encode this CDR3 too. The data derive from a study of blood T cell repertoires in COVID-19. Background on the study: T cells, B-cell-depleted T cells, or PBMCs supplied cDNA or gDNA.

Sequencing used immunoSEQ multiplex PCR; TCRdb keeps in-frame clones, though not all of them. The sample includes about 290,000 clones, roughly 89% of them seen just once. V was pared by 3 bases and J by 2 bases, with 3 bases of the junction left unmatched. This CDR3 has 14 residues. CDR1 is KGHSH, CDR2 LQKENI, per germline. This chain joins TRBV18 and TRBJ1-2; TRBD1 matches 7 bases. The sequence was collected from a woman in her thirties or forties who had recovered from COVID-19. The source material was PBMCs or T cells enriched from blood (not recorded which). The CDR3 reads CASSPGQLNYGYTF. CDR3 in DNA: TGTGCCAGCTCACCGGGACAGTTAAACTATGGCTACACCTTC. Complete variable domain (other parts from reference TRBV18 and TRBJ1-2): NAGVMQNPRHLVRRRGQEARLRCSPMKGHSHVYWYRQLPEEGLKFMVYLQKENIIDESGMPKERFSAEFPKEGPSILRIQQVVRGDSAAYFCASSPGQLNYGYTFGSGTRLTVV.